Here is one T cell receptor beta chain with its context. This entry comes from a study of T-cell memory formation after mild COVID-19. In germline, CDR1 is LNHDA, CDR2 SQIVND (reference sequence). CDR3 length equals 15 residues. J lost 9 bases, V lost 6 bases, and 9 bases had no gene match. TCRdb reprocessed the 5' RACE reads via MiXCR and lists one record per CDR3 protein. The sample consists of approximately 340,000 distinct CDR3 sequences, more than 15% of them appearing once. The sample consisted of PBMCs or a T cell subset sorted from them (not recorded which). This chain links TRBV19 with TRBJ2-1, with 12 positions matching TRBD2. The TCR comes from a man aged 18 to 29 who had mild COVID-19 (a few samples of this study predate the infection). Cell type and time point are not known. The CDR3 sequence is CASSILAGGRAEQFF. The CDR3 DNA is TGTGCCAGTAGCATACTAGCGGGGGGCCGGGCTGAGCAGTTCTTC.